This TCR beta chain stems from a study of CD4 T cells in relation to SARS-CoV-2 and coronaviruses (dated by TCRdb to the early 2020s). Background on the whole study: The ViraFEST assay cultured PBMCs with antigen for nine to ten days, then sequenced TCR beta CDR3s to find antigen-specific clonal expansions. Memory CD4+ T cell crossreactivity between SARS-CoV-2 and common cold coronavirus spike proteins was assessed at the TCR clonotype level in the study. A median age of roughly 35 years, with a range of about 21 to 75 years, was recorded for the full convalescent cohort of 12 to 13 patients. Patient-derived lymphoblastoid cell lines were used to map the HLA restriction of shared crossreactive spike epitopes. A different TCR-beta assay, based on Illumina, was used to sequence expansion assays from other donors in the study. The Adaptive Biotechnologies TCR-sequencing kit was used for samples from a few pre-COVID donors and for the naive versus memory experiments, whereas the other data were Illumina-based. The roughly 12 convalescent patients included 8 males and 4 females; two subjects were Hispanic. The study at large found these results: Sequencing naive versus memory cells indicated that the assay picks up memory recall responses, not primary responses primed during culture. Because the crossreactivity analysis focused on spike protein, crossreactivity against other viral proteins was not assessed. No donor contributed both pre-pandemic and post-infection samples, which limited tracing the source of pre-existing responses. In about 60% of donors, memory CD4+ clonotypes turned up that crossrecognized SARS-CoV-2 and at least one common cold coronavirus spike. The study was limited by small numbers of patients and tested TCRs. Crossreactive clones showed significantly weaker SARS-CoV-2-driven expansion than monoreactive clones, consistent with antigenic imprinting.

Naive and memory CD4+ T cells were separated from cryopreserved PBMCs through CD4 enrichment, which was followed by EasySep naive CD4+ T cell enrichment. Sorted naive or memory CD4+ T cells (about 9.6 x 10^4) were grown at a 1:1 ratio with T cell-depleted PBMCs and CEF peptides for roughly ten days. Triplicate replicate wells were generally used for each peptide culture condition. Ficoll-Paque PLUS gradient centrifugation was used to isolate PBMCs from either whole blood or leukapheresis product. PBMCs were either used fresh in the expansion assay or cryopreserved at -140 degrees C. The QIAamp Micro DNA Kit was used to extract genomic DNA from the CD4+ T cells. As concerns this clone: Its specific antigen is unknown. Base qualities are not recorded, but no much larger clone differs from it by a single base.

From cysteine to phenylalanine, the CDR3 is 11 amino acids long. Here the CDR3 DNA is all that survives: 33 bases in frame from base 1. Taken from the germline V gene (reference sequence), the CDR1 and CDR2 loops are DFQATT and SNEGSKA. V and J lose 4 bases and 8 bases, and a span of 10 bases separates them. CEF-cultured naive and memory CD4+ T cell DNA received survey-level immunoSEQ TCR-beta sequencing. As for the authors' bioinformatics: During preprocessing, nonproductive sequences were discarded, as were any CDR3s that did not begin with C, did not end with F or W, or were shorter than 7 amino acids. The MANAFEST web app was used to call antigen-specific clonotypes on the basis of expansion compared with the reference and with other culture wells. A clone counted as positive if significantly expanded in 2 of 3 replicate wells versus the reference culture at FDR below 0.05. To be called positive, a clone also had to show significant expansion compared with every other tandem well and an odds ratio greater than 5. Cultured and uncultured naive and memory CD4+ repertoires were searched for previously identified spike- and CEF-reactive CDR3s. Pairwise Levenshtein distance, computed with the stringdist R package after three terminal residues were trimmed from each end, was used as the measure of CDR3 homology. TCRdb took this table from immuneACCESS and kept in-frame rearrangements with V and J called. Such tables lack part of the clones; where checked against another copy, unresolved V genes explain under half of the gap, and the rest is unexplained. That table is the source of V, J and clone size, and D and trimming were worked out from the DNA. The table for this sample lists some 32,000 clones; around three quarters of them were counted only once. The top ten hold around 3% of the sample.

Recombination connected TRBV20-1 to TRBJ2-3, with the D gene uncertain. The receptor was derived from an adult with COVID-19. The material sequenced was memory CD4+ T cells from PBMCs, cultured in vitro. The meaning of the sample's cell subset or site label: memory (non-naive) CD4+ T cells. The DNA sequence reads TGCAGTGCTATCTCGCGCGTTACGCAGTATTTT. It is translated as CSAISRVTQYF.